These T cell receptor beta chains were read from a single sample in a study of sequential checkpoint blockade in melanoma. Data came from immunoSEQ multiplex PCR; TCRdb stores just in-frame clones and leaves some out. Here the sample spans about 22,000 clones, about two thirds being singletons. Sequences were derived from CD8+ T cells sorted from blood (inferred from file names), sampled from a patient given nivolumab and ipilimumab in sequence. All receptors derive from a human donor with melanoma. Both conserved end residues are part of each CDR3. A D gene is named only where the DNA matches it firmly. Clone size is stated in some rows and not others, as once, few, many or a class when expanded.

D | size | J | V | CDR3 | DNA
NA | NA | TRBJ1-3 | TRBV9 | CASSVAGIGNTIYF | TGTGCCAGCAGCGTAGCGGGGATCGGAAACACCATATATTTT
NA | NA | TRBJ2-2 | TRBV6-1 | CASREAPGTGELFF | TGTGCCAGCAGGGAGGCGCCGGGAACCGGGGAGCTGTTTTTT
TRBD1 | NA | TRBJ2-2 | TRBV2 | CASNANTGTDNTGELFF | TGTGCCAGCAACGCCAACACCGGGACAGATAACACCGGGGAGCTGTTTTTT
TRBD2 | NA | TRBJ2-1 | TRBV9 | CASSAHTGLGYNEQFF | TGTGCCAGCAGTGCTCATACGGGACTAGGGTACAATGAGCAGTTCTTC
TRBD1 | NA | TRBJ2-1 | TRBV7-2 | CASSWGGQGAHEQFF | TGTGCCAGCAGCTGGGGGGGACAGGGCGCCCATGAGCAGTTCTTC
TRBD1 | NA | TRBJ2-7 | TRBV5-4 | CASSPSGQGRSYEQYF | TGTGCCAGCAGCCCTTCCGGACAGGGAAGATCCTACGAGCAGTACTTC
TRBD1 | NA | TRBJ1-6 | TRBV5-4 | CASSLSGAGQGNSPLHF | TGTGCCAGCAGCTTGTCGGGAGCTGGACAGGGGAATTCACCCCTCCACTTT
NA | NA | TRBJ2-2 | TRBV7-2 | CASSFDQGRLGGELFF | TGTGCCAGCAGCTTCGACCAGGGGCGTCTTGGCGGGGAGCTGTTTTTT
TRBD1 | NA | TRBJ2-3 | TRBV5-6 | CASSPGTGAGDTQYF | TGTGCCAGCAGCCCAGGTACAGGGGCCGGGGATACGCAGTATTTT
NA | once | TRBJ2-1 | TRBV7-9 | CASVSGGSIRGIYNEQFF | TGTGCCAGCGTTAGTGGTGGCTCCATCCGGGGAATCTACAATGAGCAGTTCTTC
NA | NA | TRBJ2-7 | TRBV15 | CATSREGGEQYF | TGTGCCACCAGCAGAGAAGGGGGAGAGCAGTACTTC
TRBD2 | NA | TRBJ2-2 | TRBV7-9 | CASTRLAVIGELFF | TGTGCCAGCACCAGACTAGCGGTCATCGGGGAGCTGTTTTTT
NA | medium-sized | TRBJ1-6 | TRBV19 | CASNSHPNSPLHF | TGTGCCAGTAACAGCCATCCGAATTCACCCCTCCACTTT
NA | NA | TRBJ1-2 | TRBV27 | CASSEQQDYGYTF | TGTGCCAGCAGTGAACAGCAGGACTATGGCTACACCTTC
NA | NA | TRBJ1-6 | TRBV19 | CATARGNSPLHF | TGTGCCACGGCACGGGGGAATTCACCCCTCCACTTT
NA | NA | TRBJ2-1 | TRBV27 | CASSFGRVGNEQFF | TGTGCCAGCAGTTTTGGCAGGGTCGGCAATGAGCAGTTCTTC
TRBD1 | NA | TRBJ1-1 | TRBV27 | CASRTGGSTEAFF | TGTGCCAGCAGGACAGGGGGGAGCACTGAAGCTTTCTTT
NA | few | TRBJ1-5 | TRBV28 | CASSLGHGYRQPQHF | TGTGCCAGCAGTTTAGGTCACGGGTACCGTCAGCCCCAGCATTTT
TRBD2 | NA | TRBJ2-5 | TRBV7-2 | CASSLLAGGDQTQYF | TGTGCCAGCAGCTTACTAGCGGGGGGGGACCAGACCCAGTACTTC
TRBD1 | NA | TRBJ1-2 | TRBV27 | CASSSAWDSFYGYTF | TGTGCCAGCAGCTCGGCGTGGGACAGCTTCTATGGCTACACCTTC
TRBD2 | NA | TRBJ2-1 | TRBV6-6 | CASSYSSGGAYEQFF | TGTGCCAGCAGTTACTCCAGCGGGGGGGCCTATGAGCAGTTCTTC
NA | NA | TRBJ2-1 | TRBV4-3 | CASSQWVGGNEQFF | TGCGCCAGCAGCCAATGGGTTGGCGGCAATGAGCAGTTCTTC
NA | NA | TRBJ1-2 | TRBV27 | CASSLRGAYGYTF | TGTGCCAGCAGTTTACGGGGGGCATATGGCTACACCTTC
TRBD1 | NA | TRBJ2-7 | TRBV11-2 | CASKRVGQRTYEQYF | TGTGCCAGCAAAAGGGTGGGACAGCGAACCTACGAGCAGTACTTC
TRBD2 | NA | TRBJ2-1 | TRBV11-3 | CASSLREGNNEQFF | TGTGCCAGCAGCTTGAGGGAGGGAAACAATGAGCAGTTCTTC
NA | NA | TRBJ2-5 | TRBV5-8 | CASSLAPGVETQYF | TGTGCCAGCAGCTTGGCCCCGGGAGTTGAGACCCAGTACTTC